Shown below are 20 T cell receptor beta chains from a single sample sequenced in a study of T cells in tuberculosis. Thawed, overnight-rested PBMC were stained with GMM-loaded CD1B tetramer, viability dye and anti-CD3, then sorted. The lipid loaded on the CD1B tetramers was C32 glucose monomycolate from Rhodococcus equi. Repertoires were generated with immunoSEQ multiplex PCR, while TCRdb's copy carries only in-frame clones and drops some. Among 60,000 or so clones, 81% were seen once, and the ten largest hold roughly 13%. Input material: CD1b-GMM tetramer-negative cells sorted from PBMCs. All receptors come from an adult woman with latent tuberculosis.

This chain uses TRBV6-5 with TRBJ2-1, with TRBD2 matching over 7 bases. Germline loops: CDR1 MNHEY, CDR2 SVGAGI. V shed 2 bases and J 4 bases; nucleotides not matched to a gene: 5. The CDR3 extends over 15 amino acids. The CDR3, as DNA: TGTGCCAGCAGTTACGAGGGACTACTTTACAATGAGCAGTTCTTC. This sequence encodes CASSYEGLLYNEQFF.

The gene calls are TRBV18 and TRBJ1-1, with D perhaps TRBD1 (5 bases). Between the trimmed V and J ends, which lost 4 bases and 1 base, there was a span of 13 bases. Per the germline V gene, CDR1 is KGHSH and CDR2 is LQKENI. The CDR3 has 15 residues. The CDR3 protein is CASSLTTASNTEAFF. The CDR3 DNA is TGTGCCAGCTCACTTACGACAGCTTCGAACACTGAAGCTTTCTTT.

The DNA of the CDR3 is TGTGCCAGCAGTTCCTCGGGACTAGCGGGGACCACAGATACGCAGTATTTT. It is translated as CASSSSGLAGTTDTQYF. This chain connects TRBV28 to TRBJ2-3; TRBD2 aligns across 13 bases. This CDR3 is 17 amino acids long. The V segment lost 4 bases and the J segment 2 bases; nucleotides outside the gene matches: 6. The V gene's germline CDR1 is MDHEN and CDR2 SYDVKM.

This clone was counted a few times. CDR3 in DNA: TGCAGTGCTAGAGATATCCCCGAGCAGTACTTC. Its translation: CSARDIPEQYF. V gene TRBV20-1 combines with J gene TRBJ2-7; D unclear. Germline V gene sequence: CDR1 DFQATT, CDR2 SNEGSKA (reference sequence). Trimming took off 0 bases at V and 6 bases at J, with 6 bases between the two ends. The CDR3 is 11 amino acids.

On this clone: A read error may account for a junction end that differs from germline. The CDR3 sequence is CASTGQAGYEQCF. The CDR3 DNA follows: TGTGCCAGCACCGGACAAGCCGGCTACGAGCAGTGCTTC. This chain joins TRBV6-6 and TRBJ2-7; TRBD1 is a possible D gene (5 bases). Germline CDR1 and CDR2: MNHNY and SVGAGI (reference sequence). This CDR3 region has 13 residues.

CDR3 bases: TGCGCCAGCAGCTTGGGTCAGAACGCGGGGACCCAGTACTTC. As protein: CASSLGQNAGTQYF. The V and J genes are TRBV5-1 and TRBJ2-5; possible D gene TRBD2, 5 bases. The length of the CDR3 is 14 residues. The ends were cut back, 0 bases at V and 7 bases at J, with 13 bases in the middle. CDR1 is SGHRS, CDR2 YFSETQ, per germline.

The J gene is TRBJ2-7, the V gene TRBV28; 10 bases fit TRBD2. After removal of 6 bases from V and 6 bases from J, the junction contained 11 bases not matched to a gene. The CDR3 is 15 residues long. Germline CDR1 is MDHEN and CDR2 is SYDVKM. The CDR3 bases are TGTGCCAGCAGGCTACTATGGGGGACTAGCGCCGAGCAGTACTTC. Amino acids: CASRLLWGTSAEQYF.

The rearrangement joins TRBV5-1 to TRBJ2-2, with 7 bases fitting TRBD1. This CDR3 spans 14 amino acids. The ends lost 5 bases at V and 6 bases at J; junction bases unmatched: 7. Germline V gives CDR1 SGHRS, CDR2 YFSETQ. The CDR3 nucleotides read TGCGCCAGCAGATTGACAGGGAAATCCGGGGAGCTGTTTTTT. It specifies CASRLTGKSGELFF.

This chain uses TRBV29-1 with TRBJ1-3; TRBD1 matches at 8 bases. This CDR3 contains 13 residues. Germline CDR1 reads SQVTM; CDR2 reads ANQGSEA. The trim removed 5 bases at V and 2 bases at J, leaving 2 bases unmatched. The CDR3 nucleotides read TGCAGCGTTTCGGACAGGGCTGGAAACACCATATATTTT. Protein product: CSVSDRAGNTIYF.

The chain has TRBV5-4 and TRBJ1-6, with 7 bases lining up with TRBD1. Germline CDR1 is SGHNT and CDR2 is YYREEE (reference sequence). This CDR3 is built from 15 residues. V was clipped by 5 bases and J by 7 bases; unmatched bases: 9. The CDR3 sequence is CASRDRERGNSPLHF. The DNA of the CDR3 is TGTGCCAGCAGAGACAGGGAAAGGGGAAATTCACCCCTCCACTTT. The full variable domain, rest sourced from reference TRBV5-4 and TRBJ1-6, is ETGVTQSPTHLIKTRGQQVTLRCSSQSGHNTVSWYQQALGQGPQFIFQYYREEENGRGNFPPRFSGLQFPNYSSELNVNALELDDSALYLCASRDRERGNSPLHFGNGTRLTVT.

This clone has more than one count but fewer than ten. V is TRBV5-8 and J is TRBJ2-5; 15 positions agree with TRBD2. Germline-derived CDR1 and CDR2 are SGHTS and YDEGEE. CDR3 length: 16 amino acids. J gave up 5 bases and V 4 bases, and 6 bases lay outside the gene matches. The DNA of the CDR3 is TGTGCCAGCAGCCCAGGGACTAGCGGGGGGCACGAGACCCAGTACTTC. Amino acid sequence: CASSPGTSGGHETQYF. Complete variable domain (other parts from reference TRBV5-8 and TRBJ2-5): EAGVTQSPTHLIKTRGQQATLRCSPISGHTSVYWYQQALGLGLQFLLWYDEGEERNRGNFPPRFSGRQFPNYSSELNVNALELEDSALYLCASSPGTSGGHETQYFGPGTRLLVL.

CDR3 residues: CASSPFPGLQETQYF. The CDR3 coding sequence is TGCGCCAGCAGTCCATTCCCGGGACTCCAAGAGACCCAGTACTTC. J is TRBJ2-5 and V is TRBV4-1; TRBD2 might be the D (6 bases). This CDR3 comprises 15 residues. The germline V gene encodes CDR1 MGHRA and CDR2 YSYEKL. Trimming left V 6 bases short and J 1 base short, with 15 bases between.

A single count supports this clone. The genes are TRBV11-3 and TRBJ2-3; 10 positions match TRBD2. CDR3 length: 15 residues. The germline CDR1 and CDR2 sequences are SGHNT and YENEEA. With V trimmed by 3 bases and J by 3 bases, 3 bases remained unmatched. The CDR3 loop is CASSFQLAGTDTQYF. In DNA, the CDR3 is TGTGCCAGCAGCTTTCAACTAGCGGGAACAGATACGCAGTATTTT. The full variable domain, in which reference TRBV11-3 and TRBJ2-3 provide the parts outside the CDR3, is EAGVVQSPRYKIIEKKQPVAFWCNPISGHNTLYWYLQNLGQGPELLIRYENEEAVDDSQLPKDRFSAERLKGVDSTLKIQPAELGDSAVYLCASSFQLAGTDTQYFGPGTRLTVL.

The chain joins TRBV7-7 to TRBJ2-5, with D possibly being TRBD1 (5 bases). Trimming took off 1 base at V and 4 bases at J, with 10 bases between the two ends. CDR1 is SSHAT, CDR2 FNYEAQ, per germline (reference sequence). This CDR3 is built from 14 residues. Here the CDR3 DNA reads TGTGCCAGCAGCTTAGGGTGGGGCACAGAGACCCAGTACTTC. Its protein product is CASSLGWGTETQYF.

This clone was counted a few times. This chain joins TRBV7-6 and TRBJ2-3, with TRBD2 as a possible D gene (6 bases). CDR1 is SGHVS, CDR2 FNYEAQ, per germline. The germline V and J ends were trimmed by 1 base and 6 bases, with 14 bases remaining between them. This CDR3 is built from 15 residues. CDR3 loop: CASSLVGGAGDTQYF. CDR3 DNA: TGTGCCAGCAGCTTAGTGGGCGGGGCCGGGGATACGCAGTATTTT. The full variable domain, its missing parts supplied by reference TRBV7-6 and TRBJ2-3, is GAGVSQSPRYKVTKRGQDVALRCDPISGHVSLYWYRQALGQGPEFLTYFNYEAQQDKSGLPNDRFSAERPEGSISTLTIQRTEQRDSAMYRCASSLVGGAGDTQYFGPGTRLTVL.

This rearrangement joins TRBV19 to TRBJ2-2; 10 nucleotides align to TRBD2. This CDR3 contains 16 residues. The junction had 8 bases not matched to a gene; V was cut back by 6 bases and J by 4 bases. Per germline, CDR1 LNHDA and CDR2 SQIVND (reference sequence). The CDR3 protein is CASRPGTSAFTGELFF. The CDR3 DNA reads TGTGCCAGTAGACCCGGGACTAGCGCTTTCACCGGGGAGCTGTTTTTT.

The chain has TRBV28 and TRBJ2-7; TRBD1 agrees at 10 bases. Germline V gene sequence: CDR1 MDHEN, CDR2 SYDVKM. After removal of 6 bases from V and 2 bases from J, the junction contained 4 bases not matched to a gene. This CDR3 comprises 14 residues. In DNA, the CDR3 is TGTGCCAGCAGGACGGGACAGGGGACCTACGAGCAGTACTTC. It encodes CASRTGQGTYEQYF.

The gene calls are TRBV18 and TRBJ2-2; possible D gene TRBD1, 6 bases. The ends were cut back, 6 bases at V and 1 base at J, with 15 bases in the middle. Germline V gives CDR1 KGHSH, CDR2 LQKENI. This CDR3 region has 16 residues. CDR3 in amino acids: CASSRVSGQNTGELFF. CDR3 nucleotides: TGTGCCAGCTCTCGTGTGTCGGGACAGAACACCGGGGAGCTGTTTTTT.

V is TRBV2 and J is TRBJ2-4; 7 nucleotides agree with TRBD1. CDR3 size: 13 residues. Per the germline V gene, CDR1 is SNHLY and CDR2 is FYNNEI. With 5 bases clipped from V and 12 bases from J, the junction kept 10 bases outside the gene matches. CDR3 sequence reads: CASSLNRGIAQYF. The CDR3 nucleotides are TGTGCCAGCAGTTTGAACAGGGGCATTGCTCAGTACTTC. The full variable domain, in which reference TRBV2 and TRBJ2-4 provide the parts outside the CDR3, is EPEVTQTPSHQVTQMGQEVILRCVPISNHLYFYWYRQILGQKVEFLVSFYNNEISEKSEIFDDQFSVERPDGSNFTLKIRSTKLEDSAMYFCASSLNRGIAQYFGAGTRLSVL.

Of note for this clone: Other DNA sequences from this sample encode an identical CDR3 as well. In DNA form, the CDR3 reads TGTGCCAGCATGACTTACTCGGGAGCGGGAGAAGAGACCCAGTACTTC. The encoded protein is CASMTYSGAGEETQYF. The genes are TRBV27 and TRBJ2-5; TRBD2 matches at 8 bases. The CDR3 consists of 16 residues. The germline V gene encodes CDR1 MNHEY and CDR2 SMNVEV (reference sequence). V lost 7 bases, J lost 3 bases, and 13 bases stayed unmatched.